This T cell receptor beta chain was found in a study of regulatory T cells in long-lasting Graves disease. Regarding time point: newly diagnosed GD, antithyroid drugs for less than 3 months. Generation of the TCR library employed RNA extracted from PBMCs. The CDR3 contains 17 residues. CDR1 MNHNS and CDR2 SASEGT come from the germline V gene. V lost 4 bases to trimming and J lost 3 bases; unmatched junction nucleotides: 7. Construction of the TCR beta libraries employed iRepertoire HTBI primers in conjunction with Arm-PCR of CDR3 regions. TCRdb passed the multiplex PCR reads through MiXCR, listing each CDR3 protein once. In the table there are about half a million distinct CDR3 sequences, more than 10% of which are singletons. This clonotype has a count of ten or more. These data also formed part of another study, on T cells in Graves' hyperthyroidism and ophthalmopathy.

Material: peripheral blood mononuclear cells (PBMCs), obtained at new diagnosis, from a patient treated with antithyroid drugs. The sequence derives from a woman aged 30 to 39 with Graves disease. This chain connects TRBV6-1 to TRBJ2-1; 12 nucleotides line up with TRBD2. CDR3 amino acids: CASSGLAGVSGYNEQFF. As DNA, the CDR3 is TGTGCCAGCAGTGGACTAGCGGGAGTATCAGGCTACAATGAGCAGTTCTTC.